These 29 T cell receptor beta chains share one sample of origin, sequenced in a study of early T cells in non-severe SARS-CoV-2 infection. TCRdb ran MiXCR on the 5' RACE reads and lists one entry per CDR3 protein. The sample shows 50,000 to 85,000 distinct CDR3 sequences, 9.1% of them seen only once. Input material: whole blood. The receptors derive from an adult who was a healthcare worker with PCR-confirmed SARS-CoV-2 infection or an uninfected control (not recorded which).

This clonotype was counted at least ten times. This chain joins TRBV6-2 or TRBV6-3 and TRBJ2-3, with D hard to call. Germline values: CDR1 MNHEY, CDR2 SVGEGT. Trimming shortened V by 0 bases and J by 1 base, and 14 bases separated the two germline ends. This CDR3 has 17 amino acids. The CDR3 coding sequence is TGTGCCAGCAGTTACTCGAAAGACAAACCCGGCACAGATACGCAGTATTTT. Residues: CASSYSKDKPGTDTQYF.

The CDR3 reads CASSKTGGWVQPQHF. The CDR3 region has the DNA TGTGCCAGCAGCAAAACAGGGGGCTGGGTTCAGCCCCAGCATTTT. This sequence joins TRBV7-9 and TRBJ1-5, with 9 bases lining up with TRBD1. Germline assignment: CDR1 SEHNR and CDR2 FQNEAQ (reference sequence). J gave up 6 bases and V 5 bases, and 8 bases lay outside the gene matches. The CDR3 runs 15 residues.

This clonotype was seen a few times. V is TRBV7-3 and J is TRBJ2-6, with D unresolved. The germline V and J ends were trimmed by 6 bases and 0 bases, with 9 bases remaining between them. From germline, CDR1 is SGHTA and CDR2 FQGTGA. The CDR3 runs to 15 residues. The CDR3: CASRSTNSGANVLTF. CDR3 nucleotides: TGTGCCAGCAGAAGTACTAACTCTGGGGCCAACGTCCTGACTTTC.

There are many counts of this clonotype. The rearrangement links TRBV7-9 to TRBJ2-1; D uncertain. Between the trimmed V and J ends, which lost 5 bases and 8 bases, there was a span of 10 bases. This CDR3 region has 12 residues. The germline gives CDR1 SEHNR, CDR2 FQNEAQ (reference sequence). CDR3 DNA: TGTGCCAGCAGCCTTAGATCGGATGAGCAGTTCTTC. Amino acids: CASSLRSDEQFF.

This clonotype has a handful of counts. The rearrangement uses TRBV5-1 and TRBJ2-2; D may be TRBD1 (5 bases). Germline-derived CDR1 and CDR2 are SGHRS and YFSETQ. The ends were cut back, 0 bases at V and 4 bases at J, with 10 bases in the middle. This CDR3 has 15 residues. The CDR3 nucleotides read TGCGCCAGCAGCTTGGTAGGGGATCGCACCGGGGAGCTGTTTTTT. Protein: CASSLVGDRTGELFF.

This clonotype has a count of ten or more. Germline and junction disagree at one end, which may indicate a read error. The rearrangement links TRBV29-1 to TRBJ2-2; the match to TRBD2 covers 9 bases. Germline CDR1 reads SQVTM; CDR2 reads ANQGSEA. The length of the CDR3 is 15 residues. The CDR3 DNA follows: TGCAGCGCTGAACCAGCGGGAGGAGGGACCGGGGAGCTGTTTTTT. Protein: CSAEPAGGGTGELFF.

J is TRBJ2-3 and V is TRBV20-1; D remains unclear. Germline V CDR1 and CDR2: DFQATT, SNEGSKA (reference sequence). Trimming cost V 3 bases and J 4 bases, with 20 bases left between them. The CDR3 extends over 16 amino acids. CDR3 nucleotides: TGCAGTGCTAGCAGTGGACCCCGCCGGGCCGCAGATACGCAGTATTTT. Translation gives CSASSGPRRAADTQYF.

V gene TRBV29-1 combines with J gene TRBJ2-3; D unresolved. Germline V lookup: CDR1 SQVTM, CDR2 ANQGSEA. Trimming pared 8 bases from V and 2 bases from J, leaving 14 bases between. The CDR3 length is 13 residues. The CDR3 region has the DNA TGCAGCCCTCTCCCGGCGGACACAGATACGCAGTATTTT. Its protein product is CSPLPADTDTQYF.

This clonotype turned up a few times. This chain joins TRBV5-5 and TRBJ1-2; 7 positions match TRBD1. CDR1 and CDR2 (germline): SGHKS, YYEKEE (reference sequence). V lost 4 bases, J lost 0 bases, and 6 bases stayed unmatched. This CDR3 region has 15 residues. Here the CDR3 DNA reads TGTGCCAGCAGCGGTGCGACAGGGTCTAACTATGGCTACACCTTC. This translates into CASSGATGSNYGYTF.

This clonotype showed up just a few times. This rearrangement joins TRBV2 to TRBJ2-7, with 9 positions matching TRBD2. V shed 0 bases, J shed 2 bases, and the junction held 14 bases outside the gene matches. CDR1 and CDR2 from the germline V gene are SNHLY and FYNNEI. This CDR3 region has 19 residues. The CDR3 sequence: CASSEAPFRVLAGAYEQYF. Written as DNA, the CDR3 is TGTGCCAGCAGTGAAGCTCCTTTTCGGGTCTTAGCGGGAGCCTACGAGCAGTACTTC.

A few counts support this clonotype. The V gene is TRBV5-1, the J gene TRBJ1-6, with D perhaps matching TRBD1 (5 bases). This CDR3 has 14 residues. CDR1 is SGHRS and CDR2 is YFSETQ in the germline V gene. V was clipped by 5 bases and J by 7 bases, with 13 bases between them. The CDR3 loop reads CASRGTLENSPLHF. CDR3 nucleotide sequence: TGCGCCAGCAGAGGGACCCTGGAGAATTCACCCCTCCACTTT. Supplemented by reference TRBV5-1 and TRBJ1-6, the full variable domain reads KAGVTQTPRYLIKTRGQQVTLSCSPISGHRSVSWYQQTPGQGLQFLFEYFSETQRNKGNFPGRFSGRQFSNSRSEMNVSTLELGDSALYLCASRGTLENSPLHFGNGTRLTVT.

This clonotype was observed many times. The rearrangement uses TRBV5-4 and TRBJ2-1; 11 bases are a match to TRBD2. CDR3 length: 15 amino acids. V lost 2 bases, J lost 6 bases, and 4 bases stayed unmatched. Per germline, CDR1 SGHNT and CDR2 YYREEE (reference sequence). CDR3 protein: CASSLLAGVGNEQFF. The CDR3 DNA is TGTGCCAGCAGCTTACTAGCGGGAGTGGGCAATGAGCAGTTCTTC.

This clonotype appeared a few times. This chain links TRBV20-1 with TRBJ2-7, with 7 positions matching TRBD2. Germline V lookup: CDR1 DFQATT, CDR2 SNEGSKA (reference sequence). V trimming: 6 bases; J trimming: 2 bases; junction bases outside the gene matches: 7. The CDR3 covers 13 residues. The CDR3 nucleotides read TGCAGTGCCGGGGGAGGGATAACCTACGAGCAGTACTTC. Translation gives CSAGGGITYEQYF.

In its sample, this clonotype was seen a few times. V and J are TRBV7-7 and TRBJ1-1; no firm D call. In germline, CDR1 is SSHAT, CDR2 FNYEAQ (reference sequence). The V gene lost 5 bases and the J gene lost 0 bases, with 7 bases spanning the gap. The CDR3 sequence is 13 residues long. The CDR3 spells CASSPVMNTEAFF. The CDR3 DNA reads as TGTGCCAGCAGCCCCGTCATGAACACTGAAGCTTTCTTT.

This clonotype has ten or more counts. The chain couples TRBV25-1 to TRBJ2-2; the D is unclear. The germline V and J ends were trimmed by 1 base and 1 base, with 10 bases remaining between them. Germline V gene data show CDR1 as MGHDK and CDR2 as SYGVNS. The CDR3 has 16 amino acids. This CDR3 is CASSEWAAQNTGELFF. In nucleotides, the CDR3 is TGTGCCAGCAGTGAATGGGCAGCCCAGAACACCGGGGAGCTGTTTTTT.

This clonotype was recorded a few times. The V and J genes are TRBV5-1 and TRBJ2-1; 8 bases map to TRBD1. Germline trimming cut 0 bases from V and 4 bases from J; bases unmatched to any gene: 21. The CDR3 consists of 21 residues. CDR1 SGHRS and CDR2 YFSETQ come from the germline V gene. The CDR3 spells CASSLDVTGDFLAGLYNEQFF. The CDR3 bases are TGCGCCAGCAGCTTGGACGTGACAGGGGACTTCCTAGCAGGTCTATACAATGAGCAGTTCTTC. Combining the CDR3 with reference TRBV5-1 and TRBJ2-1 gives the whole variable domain KAGVTQTPRYLIKTRGQQVTLSCSPISGHRSVSWYQQTPGQGLQFLFEYFSETQRNKGNFPGRFSGRQFSNSRSEMNVSTLELGDSALYLCASSLDVTGDFLAGLYNEQFFGPGTRLTVL.

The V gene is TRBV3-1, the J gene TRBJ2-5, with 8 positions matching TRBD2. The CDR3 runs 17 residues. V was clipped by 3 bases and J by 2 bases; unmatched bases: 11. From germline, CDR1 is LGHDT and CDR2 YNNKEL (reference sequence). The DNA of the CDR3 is TGTGCCAGCAGCCACTTTGACCGGGGGGGGAGGCAAGAGACCCAGTACTTC. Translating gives CASSHFDRGGRQETQYF.

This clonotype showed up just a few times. The CDR3 sequence: CASSQDRISYNEQFF. The DNA for the CDR3 is TGTGCCAGCAGCCAAGACAGGATATCCTACAATGAGCAGTTCTTC. V and J are TRBV3-1 and TRBJ2-1; D gene uncertain. The CDR3 has 15 residues. Per germline, CDR1 LGHDT and CDR2 YNNKEL (reference sequence). With 0 bases removed from V and 1 base from J, the gap between germline ends came to 7 bases.

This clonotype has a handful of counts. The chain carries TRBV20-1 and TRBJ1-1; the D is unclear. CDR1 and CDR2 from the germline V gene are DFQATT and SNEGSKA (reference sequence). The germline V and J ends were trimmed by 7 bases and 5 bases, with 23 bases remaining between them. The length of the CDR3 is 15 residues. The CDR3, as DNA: TGCAGTGTCATAGACCTGGCCCGAGGATCGACTGAAGCTTTCTTT. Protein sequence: CSVIDLARGSTEAFF.

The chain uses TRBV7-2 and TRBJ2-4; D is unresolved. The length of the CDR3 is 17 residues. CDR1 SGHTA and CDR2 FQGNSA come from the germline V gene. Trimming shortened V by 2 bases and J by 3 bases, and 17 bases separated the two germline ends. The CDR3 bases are TGTGCCAGCAGCTTAACCGGACGTCTGGGCTTCAAAAACATTCAGTACTTC. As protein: CASSLTGRLGFKNIQYF.

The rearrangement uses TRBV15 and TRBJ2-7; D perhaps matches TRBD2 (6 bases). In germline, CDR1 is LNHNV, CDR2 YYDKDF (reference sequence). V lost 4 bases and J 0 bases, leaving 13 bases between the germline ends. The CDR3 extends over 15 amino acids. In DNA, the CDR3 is TGTGCCACCAGCATAGGAGGGACGGCCTCCTACGAGCAGTACTTC. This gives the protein CATSIGGTASYEQYF.

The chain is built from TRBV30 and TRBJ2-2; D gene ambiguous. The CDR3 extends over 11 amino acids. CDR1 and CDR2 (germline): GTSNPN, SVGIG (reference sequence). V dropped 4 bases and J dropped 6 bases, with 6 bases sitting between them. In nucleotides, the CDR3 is TGTGCCTGGAACCCTGCCGGGGAGCTGTTTTTT. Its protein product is CAWNPAGELFF.

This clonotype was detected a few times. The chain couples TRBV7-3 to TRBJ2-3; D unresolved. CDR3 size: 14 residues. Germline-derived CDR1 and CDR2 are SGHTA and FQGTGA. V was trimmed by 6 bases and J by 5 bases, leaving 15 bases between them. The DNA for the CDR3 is TGTGCCAGCAGTCTCCTCGCAAATGTAGATACGCAGTATTTT. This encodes CASSLLANVDTQYF.

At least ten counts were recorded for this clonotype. In nucleotides, the CDR3 is TGTGCCAGCAGGGCCGGGACAGGGGTCTACAATGAGCAGTTCTTC. This codes for CASRAGTGVYNEQFF. The V gene is TRBV6-1, the J gene TRBJ2-1; 10 positions match TRBD1. The CDR3 runs to 15 residues. The V segment lost 6 bases and the J segment 3 bases; nucleotides outside the gene matches: 5. CDR1 MNHNS and CDR2 SASEGT come from the germline V gene.

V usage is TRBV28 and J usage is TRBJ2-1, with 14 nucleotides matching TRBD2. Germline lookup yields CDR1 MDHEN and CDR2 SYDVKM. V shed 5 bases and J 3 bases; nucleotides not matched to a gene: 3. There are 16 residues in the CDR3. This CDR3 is CASSTGLAGVYNEQFF. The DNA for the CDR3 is TGTGCCAGCAGTACGGGACTAGCGGGAGTCTACAATGAGCAGTTCTTC.

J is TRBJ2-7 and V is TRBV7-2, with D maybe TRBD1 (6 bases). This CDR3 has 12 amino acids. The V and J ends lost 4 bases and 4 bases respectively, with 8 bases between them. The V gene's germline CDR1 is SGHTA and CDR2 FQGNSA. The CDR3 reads CASSYQGYEQYF. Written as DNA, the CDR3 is TGTGCCAGCAGCTATCAGGGGTACGAGCAGTACTTC.

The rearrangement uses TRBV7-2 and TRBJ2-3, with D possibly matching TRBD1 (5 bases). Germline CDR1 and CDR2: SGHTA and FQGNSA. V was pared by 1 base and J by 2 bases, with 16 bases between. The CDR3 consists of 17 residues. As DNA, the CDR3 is TGTGCCAGCAGCTTAGAGGGCAGGGTACTGTCCACAGATACGCAGTATTTT. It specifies CASSLEGRVLSTDTQYF.

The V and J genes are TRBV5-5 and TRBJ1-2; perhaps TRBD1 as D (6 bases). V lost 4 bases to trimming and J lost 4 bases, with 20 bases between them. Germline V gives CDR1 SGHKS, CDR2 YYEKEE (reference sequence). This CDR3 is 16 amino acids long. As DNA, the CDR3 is TGTGCCAGCAGCCCGGACCCCAGGGGATATTCCTATGGCTACACCTTC. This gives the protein CASSPDPRGYSYGYTF.

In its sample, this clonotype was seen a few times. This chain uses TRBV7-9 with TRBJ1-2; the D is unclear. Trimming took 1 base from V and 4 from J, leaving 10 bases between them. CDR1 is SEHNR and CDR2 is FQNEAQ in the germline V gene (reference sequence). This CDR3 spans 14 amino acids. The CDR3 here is CASSLGGDGYGYTF. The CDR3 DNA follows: TGTGCCAGCAGCTTAGGAGGAGACGGCTATGGCTACACCTTC.